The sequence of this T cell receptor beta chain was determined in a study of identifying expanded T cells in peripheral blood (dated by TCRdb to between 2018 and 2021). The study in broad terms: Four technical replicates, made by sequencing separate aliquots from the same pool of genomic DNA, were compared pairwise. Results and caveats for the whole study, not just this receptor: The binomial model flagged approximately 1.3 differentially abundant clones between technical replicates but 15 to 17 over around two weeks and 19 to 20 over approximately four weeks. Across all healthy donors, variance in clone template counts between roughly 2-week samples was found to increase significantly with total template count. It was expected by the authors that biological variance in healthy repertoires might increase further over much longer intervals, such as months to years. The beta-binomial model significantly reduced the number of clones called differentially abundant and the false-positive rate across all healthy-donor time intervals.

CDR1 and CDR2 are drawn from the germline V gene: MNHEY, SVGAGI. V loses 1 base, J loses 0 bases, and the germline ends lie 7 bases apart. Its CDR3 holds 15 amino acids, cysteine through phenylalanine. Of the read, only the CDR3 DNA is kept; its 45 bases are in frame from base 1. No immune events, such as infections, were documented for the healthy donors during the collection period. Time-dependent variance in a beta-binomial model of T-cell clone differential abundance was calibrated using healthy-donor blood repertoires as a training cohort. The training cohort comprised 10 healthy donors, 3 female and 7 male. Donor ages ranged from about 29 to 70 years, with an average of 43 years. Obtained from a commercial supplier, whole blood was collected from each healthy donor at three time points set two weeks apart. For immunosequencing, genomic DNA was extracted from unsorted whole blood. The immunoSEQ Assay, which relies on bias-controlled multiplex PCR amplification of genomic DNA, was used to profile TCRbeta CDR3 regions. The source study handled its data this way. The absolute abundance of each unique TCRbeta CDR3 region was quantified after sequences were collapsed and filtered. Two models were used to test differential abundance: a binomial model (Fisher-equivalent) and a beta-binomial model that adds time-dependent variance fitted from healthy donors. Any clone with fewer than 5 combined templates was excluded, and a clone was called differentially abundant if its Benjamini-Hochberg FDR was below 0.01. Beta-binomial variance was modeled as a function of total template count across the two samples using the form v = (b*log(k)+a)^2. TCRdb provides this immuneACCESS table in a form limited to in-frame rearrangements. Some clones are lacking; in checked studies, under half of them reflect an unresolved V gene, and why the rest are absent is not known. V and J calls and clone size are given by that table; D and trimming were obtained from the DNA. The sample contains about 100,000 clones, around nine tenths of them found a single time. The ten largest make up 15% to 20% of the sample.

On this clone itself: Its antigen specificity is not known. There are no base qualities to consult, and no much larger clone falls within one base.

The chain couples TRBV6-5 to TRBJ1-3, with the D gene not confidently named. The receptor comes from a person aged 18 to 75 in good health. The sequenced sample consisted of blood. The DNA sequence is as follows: TGTGCCAGCAGTTACTATGGCACCTCTGGAAACACCATATATTTT. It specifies CASSYYGTSGNTIYF.